This TCR beta chain emerged from a study of blood T cell repertoires in COVID-19. Study-level background: Samples taken during acute and convalescent COVID-19 were collected in the United States, Italy and Spain. T cells, B-cell-depleted T cells, or PBMCs provided the cDNA or gDNA that served as material.

Source study methods: Reference gene primers were amplified, and this amplification served to estimate nucleated cell counts. TCRdb keeps only in-frame clones here, not all; method: immunoSEQ multiplex PCR. The DNA was the basis for D and trimming; V, J and clone size are from that table. The top ten hold about 13% of the sample, which has about 220,000 clones, around 80% seen once. Trimming took 1 base from V and 6 from J, leaving 17 bases between them. Per germline, CDR1 SGHRS and CDR2 YFSETQ. The CDR3 loop spans 16 amino acids. The specimen sequenced was peripheral blood. The chain recombines TRBV5-1 with TRBJ2-1, with D maybe TRBD2 (5 bases). The TCR originated in a human donor in a cohort sampled during active COVID-19. The CDR3 region is CASSLILGEIPNEQFF. The CDR3 nucleotides read TGCGCCAGCAGCTTGATCCTGGGAGAGATCCCCAATGAGCAGTTCTTC.